The rows below give T cell receptor beta chains drawn from one sample of a study of blood T cell repertoires in COVID-19. Clones were sequenced by immunoSEQ multiplex PCR, and TCRdb holds only the in-frame ones, with some missing. The data hold about 160,000 clones, with 85% to 90% observed a single time. Sequences were obtained from peripheral blood. These receptors were obtained from an older woman with COVID-19, enrolled during active disease. Each CDR3 is given with its conserved first and last residue. The D gene is left open where the match is weak. Expanded clones get a size class; other rows say once, few or many, or leave the size out.

v_call,cdr3_length,d_call,clone_size,j_call,cdr3_nt,cdr3_aa
TRBV6-5,14,TRBD1,-,TRBJ1-4,TGTGCCAGCAGGCAGACAGGGGGTAATGAAAAACTGTTTTTT,CASRQTGGNEKLFF
TRBV6-5,15,-,-,TRBJ2-3,TGTGCCAGCAGTTTAGAGCGGGCACCCACAGATACGCAGTATTTT,CASSLERAPTDTQYF
TRBV7-9,15,TRBD1,-,TRBJ1-3,TGTGCCAGCAGCCGACAGGGCGGGTATGGAAACACCATATATTTT,CASSRQGGYGNTIYF
TRBV7-2,14,-,few,TRBJ1-1,TGTGCCAGCAGCTTGAGCTCAGGGCGCCCCTCCGCTTTCTTT,CASSLSSGRPSAFF
TRBV27,16,-,-,TRBJ2-1,TGTGCCAGCAGTCCTACAGGGCCAGAGTTCTACAATGAGCAGTTCTTC,CASSPTGPEFYNEQFF
TRBV29-1,13,-,-,TRBJ2-7,TGCAGCGGATCCGACACGTACAGAGGGGAGCAGTACTTC,CSGSDTYRGEQYF
TRBV6-2/TRBV6-3,15,TRBD2,-,TRBJ2-1,TGTGCCAGCAGTTACGGGCTAGCGGGGGGGACTGAGCAGTTCTTC,CASSYGLAGGTEQFF
TRBV11-3,15,TRBD1,-,TRBJ2-7,TGTGCCAGCAGCTCGAACGACAGGGGACGGTACGAGCAGTACTTC,CASSSNDRGRYEQYF
TRBV5-1,14,TRBD1,-,TRBJ2-3,TGCGCCAGCCGTCCCCAGGGGGCAGATGATACGCAGTATTTT,CASRPQGADDTQYF
TRBV6-5,15,-,-,TRBJ2-1,TGTGCCAGCAGTTATGGCTCCAATAATTACAATGAGCAGTTCTTC,CASSYGSNNYNEQFF
TRBV4-1,18,-,-,TRBJ1-3,TGCGCCAGCAGCCAGGCTACCGCTCTAGGAGGGAGCGGAAACACCATATATTTT,CASSQATALGGSGNTIYF
TRBV29-1,14,TRBD1,-,TRBJ1-1,TGCAGCGCAACACAGGGGGCAGCGAACACTGAAGCTTTCTTT,CSATQGAANTEAFF
TRBV15,14,-,-,TRBJ1-2,TGTGCCACCAGCAGAGGGGGGGATTTTGGTGGCTACACCTTC,CATSRGGDFGGYTF
TRBV5-5,13,-,-,TRBJ2-1,TGTGCCAGCAGCTTGGGTGCGGGGCCCAGGCGGTTCTTC,CASSLGAGPRRFF
TRBV5-1,15,-,-,TRBJ1-4,TGCGTAAGCTCCTCCGGGGGAGGTTATAATGAAAAACTGTTTTTT,CVSSSGGGYNEKLFF
TRBV7-4,22,TRBD1,-,TRBJ2-5,TGTGCCAGCAGCTTAGTACCTCTTGGACAGGGGTTATATTGTACCTTCCAAGAGACCCAGTACTTC,CASSLVPLGQGLYCTFQETQYF
TRBV7-9,13,-,-,TRBJ1-4,TGTGCCAGCAGCTTGGAGGGATTCCGGAAACTGTTTTTT,CASSLEGFRKLFF
TRBV6-1,15,-,-,TRBJ2-3,TGTGCCAGCAGTGAGCGAGGGGACATCACAGATACGCAGTATTTT,CASSERGDITDTQYF
TRBV28,12,-,-,TRBJ1-2,TGTGCCAGCAGTTTGGCCGACAGGAGGAACACCTTC,CASSLADRRNTF
TRBV4-1,14,TRBD1,-,TRBJ1-5,TGCGCCAGCAGCCCAGGGACAGGGAATCAGCCCCAGCATTTT,CASSPGTGNQPQHF
TRBV6-5,14,TRBD1,-,TRBJ1-4,TGTGCCAGCAGCTCAGACAGGGGTGGGGAAAAACTGTTTTTT,CASSSDRGGEKLFF
TRBV18,15,-,-,TRBJ1-3,TGTGCCAGCTCACCAGGGGCACTCCTGGGAAACACCATATATTTT,CASSPGALLGNTIYF
TRBV7-6,17,-,-,TRBJ2-5,TGTGCCAGCAGCTCGACAAGGGGGAAGACAAGCCAAGAGACCCAGTACTTC,CASSSTRGKTSQETQYF
TRBV7-9,16,TRBD1,-,TRBJ1-1,TGTGCCAGCAGCCTTCGGACAGGGATGACGAACACTGAAGCTTTCTTT,CASSLRTGMTNTEAFF
TRBV5-5,13,-,-,TRBJ1-1,TGTGCCAGCAGCTCGATTTCCCGCGCTGAAGCTTTCTTT,CASSSISRAEAFF
TRBV19,18,-,-,TRBJ2-1,TGTGCCAGTAGTATGGGTCGAGCTGGGGGGGGCCCTTACAATGAGCAGTTCTTC,CASSMGRAGGGPYNEQFF
TRBV3-1/TRBV3-2,14,-,-,TRBJ1-6,TGTGCCAGCAGCCAAGTAGGCGGTGATTCACCCCTCCACTTT,CASSQVGGDSPLHF
TRBV5-1,16,-,-,TRBJ1-5,TGCGCCAGCAGCTTGGACCCGGACTATAGCAATCAGCCCCAGCATTTT,CASSLDPDYSNQPQHF
TRBV4-2,14,-,-,TRBJ2-7,TGTGCCAGCAGCCAAGATCAAGGCCAGGGCGAGCAGTACTTC,CASSQDQGQGEQYF
TRBV27,16,-,-,TRBJ2-3,TGTGCCAGCAGTTCCCACAGGGAAACGGGGGGTAGTACGCAGTATTTT,CASSSHRETGGSTQYF
TRBV6-2/TRBV6-3,15,-,-,TRBJ1-5,TGTGCCAGCAGCCGAGAGACAGGTCCGAATCAGCCCCAGCATTTT,CASSRETGPNQPQHF
TRBV7-8,18,TRBD1,-,TRBJ1-5,TGTGCCAGCAGCCACGACAGGGGAGGTGTTTATAGCAATCAGCCCCAGCATTTT,CASSHDRGGVYSNQPQHF
TRBV2,16,TRBD1,-,TRBJ1-2,TGTGCCAGCAGACAGAACCGGGACAGGGGTAACTATGGCTACACCTTC,CASRQNRDRGNYGYTF
TRBV7-2,16,TRBD2,-,TRBJ2-1,TGTGCCAGCAGCCCCCAAGCGGGGGGATCCTACAATGAGCAGTTCTTC,CASSPQAGGSYNEQFF
TRBV6-6,14,TRBD1,-,TRBJ1-1,TGTGCCAGCACTGACAGGGGGCTGAACACTGAAGCTTTCTTT,CASTDRGLNTEAFF
TRBV28,12,TRBD1,-,TRBJ1-2,TGTGCCAGCAAAGACAGGGGATGGGGCTACACCTTC,CASKDRGWGYTF
TRBV10-3,14,TRBD1,-,TRBJ1-6,TGTGCCATCAGTGAACAGGGGCCTAATTCACCCCTCCACTTT,CAISEQGPNSPLHF
TRBV5-5,15,-,-,TRBJ1-4,TGTGCCAGCAGCTTGGCTACAGGGTCTAATGAAAAACTGTTTTTT,CASSLATGSNEKLFF
TRBV5-1,16,-,once,TRBJ2-2,TGCGCCAGCAGCCCGTCCGCGGGCGGGAACTCCGGGGAGCTGTTTTTT,CASSPSAGGNSGELFF
TRBV2,15,-,-,TRBJ1-5,TGTGCCAGCAGCCCGGGACAATCTAGCAATCAGCCCCAGCATTTT,CASSPGQSSNQPQHF
TRBV9,16,TRBD2,-,TRBJ2-3,TGTGCCAGCAGCGTAGGGCTAGCGGCTAGCACAGATACGCAGTATTTT,CASSVGLAASTDTQYF